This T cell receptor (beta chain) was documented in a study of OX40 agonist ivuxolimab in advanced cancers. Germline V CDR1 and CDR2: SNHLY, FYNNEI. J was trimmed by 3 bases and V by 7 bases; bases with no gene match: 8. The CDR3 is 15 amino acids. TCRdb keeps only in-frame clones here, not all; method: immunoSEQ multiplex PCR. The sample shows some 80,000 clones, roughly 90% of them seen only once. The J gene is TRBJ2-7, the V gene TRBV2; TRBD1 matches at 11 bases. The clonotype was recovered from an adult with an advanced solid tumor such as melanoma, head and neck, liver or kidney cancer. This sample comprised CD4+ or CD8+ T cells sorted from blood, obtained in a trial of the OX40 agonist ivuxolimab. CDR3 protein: CASTAWGTGGYEQYF. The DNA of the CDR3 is TGTGCCAGCACCGCCTGGGGGACAGGGGGCTACGAGCAGTACTTC. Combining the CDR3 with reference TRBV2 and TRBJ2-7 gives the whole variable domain EPEVTQTPSHQVTQMGQEVILRCVPISNHLYFYWYRQILGQKVEFLVSFYNNEISEKSEIFDDQFSVERPDGSNFTLKIRSTKLEDSAMYFCASTAWGTGGYEQYFGPGTRLTVT.